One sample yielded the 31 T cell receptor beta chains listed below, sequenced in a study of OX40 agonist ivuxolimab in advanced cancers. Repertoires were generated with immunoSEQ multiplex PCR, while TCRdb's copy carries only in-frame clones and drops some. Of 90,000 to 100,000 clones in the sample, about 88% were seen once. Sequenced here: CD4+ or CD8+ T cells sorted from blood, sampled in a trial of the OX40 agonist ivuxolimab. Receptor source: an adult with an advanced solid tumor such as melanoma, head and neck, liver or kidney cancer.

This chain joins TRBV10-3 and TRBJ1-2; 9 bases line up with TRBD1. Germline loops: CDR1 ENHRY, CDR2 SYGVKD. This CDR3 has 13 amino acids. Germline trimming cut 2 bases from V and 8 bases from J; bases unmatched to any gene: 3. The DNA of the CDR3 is TGTGCCATCAGTGAGCAGGGACAGGGCGGCTACACCTTC. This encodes CAISEQGQGGYTF.

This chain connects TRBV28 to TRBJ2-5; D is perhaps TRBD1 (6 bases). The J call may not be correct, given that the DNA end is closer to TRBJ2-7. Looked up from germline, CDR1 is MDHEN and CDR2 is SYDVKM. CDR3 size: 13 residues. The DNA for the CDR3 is TGTGCCAGCCTAACAGGGTATTCATACGAGCAGTACTTC. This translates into CASLTGYSYEQYF.

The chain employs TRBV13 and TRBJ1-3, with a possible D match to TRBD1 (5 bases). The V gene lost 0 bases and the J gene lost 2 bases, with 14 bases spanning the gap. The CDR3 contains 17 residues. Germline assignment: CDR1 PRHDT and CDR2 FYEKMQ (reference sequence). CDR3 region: CASSLGLFGGTGNTIYF. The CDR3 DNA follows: TGTGCCAGCAGCTTAGGATTGTTCGGGGGTACTGGAAACACCATATATTTT.

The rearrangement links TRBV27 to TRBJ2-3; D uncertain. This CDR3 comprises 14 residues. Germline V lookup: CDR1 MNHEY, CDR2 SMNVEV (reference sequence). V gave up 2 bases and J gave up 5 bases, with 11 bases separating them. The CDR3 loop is CASSLNRPEDTQYF. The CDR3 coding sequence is TGTGCCAGCAGTTTAAACCGGCCAGAAGATACGCAGTATTTT.

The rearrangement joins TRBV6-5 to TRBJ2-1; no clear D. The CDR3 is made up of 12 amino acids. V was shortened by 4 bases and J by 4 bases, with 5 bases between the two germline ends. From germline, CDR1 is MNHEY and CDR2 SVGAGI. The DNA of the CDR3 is TGTGCCAGCAGTTCTCCGTACAATGAGCAGTTCTTC. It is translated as CASSSPYNEQFF.

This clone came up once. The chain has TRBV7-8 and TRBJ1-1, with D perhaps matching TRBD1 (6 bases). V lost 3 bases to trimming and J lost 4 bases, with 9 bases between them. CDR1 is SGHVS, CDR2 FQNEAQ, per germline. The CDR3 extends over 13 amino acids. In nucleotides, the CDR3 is TGTGCCAGCAGCTTGGCCAGGGGCACTGAAGCTTTCTTT. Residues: CASSLARGTEAFF.

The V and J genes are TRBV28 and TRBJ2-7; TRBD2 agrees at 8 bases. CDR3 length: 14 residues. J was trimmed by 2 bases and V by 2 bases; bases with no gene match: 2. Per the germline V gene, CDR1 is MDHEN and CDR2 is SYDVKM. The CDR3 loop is CASSLGGGPYEQYF. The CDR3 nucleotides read TGTGCCAGCAGTTTAGGCGGGGGGCCCTACGAGCAGTACTTC.

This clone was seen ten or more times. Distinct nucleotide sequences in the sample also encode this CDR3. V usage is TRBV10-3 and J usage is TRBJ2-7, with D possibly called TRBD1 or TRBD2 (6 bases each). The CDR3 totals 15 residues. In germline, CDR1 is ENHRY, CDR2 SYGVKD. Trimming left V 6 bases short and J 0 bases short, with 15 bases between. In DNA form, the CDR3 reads TGTGCCATCAGCACCTCGGGGGACAACTCCTACGAGCAGTACTTC. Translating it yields CAISTSGDNSYEQYF.

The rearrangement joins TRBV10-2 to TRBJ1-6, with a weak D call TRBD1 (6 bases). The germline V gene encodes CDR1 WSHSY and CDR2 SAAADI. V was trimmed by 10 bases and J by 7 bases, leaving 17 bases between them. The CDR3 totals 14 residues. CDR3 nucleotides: TGCGCCATCAGCCAACAGGGATCCAATTCACCCCTCCACTTT. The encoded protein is CAISQQGSNSPLHF.

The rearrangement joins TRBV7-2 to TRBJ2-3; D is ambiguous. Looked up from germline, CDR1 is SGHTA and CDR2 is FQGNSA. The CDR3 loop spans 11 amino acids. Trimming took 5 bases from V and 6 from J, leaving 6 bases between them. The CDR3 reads CASSPQDTQYF. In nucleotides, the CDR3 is TGTGCCAGCAGCCCCCAGGATACGCAGTATTTT.

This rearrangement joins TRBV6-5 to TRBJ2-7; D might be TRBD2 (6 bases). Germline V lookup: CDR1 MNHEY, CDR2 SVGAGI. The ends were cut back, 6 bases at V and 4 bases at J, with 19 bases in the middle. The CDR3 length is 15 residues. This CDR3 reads CASSRGSPLFYEQYF. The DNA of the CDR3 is TGTGCCAGCAGCCGGGGGTCCCCCCTGTTTTACGAGCAGTACTTC.

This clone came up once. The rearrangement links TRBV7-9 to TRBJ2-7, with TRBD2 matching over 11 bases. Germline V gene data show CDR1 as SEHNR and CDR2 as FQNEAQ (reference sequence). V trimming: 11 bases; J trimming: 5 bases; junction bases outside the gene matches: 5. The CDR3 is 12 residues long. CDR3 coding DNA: TGTGCCGCGGGACTAGCGGCCCACGAGCAGTACTTC. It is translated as CAAGLAAHEQYF.

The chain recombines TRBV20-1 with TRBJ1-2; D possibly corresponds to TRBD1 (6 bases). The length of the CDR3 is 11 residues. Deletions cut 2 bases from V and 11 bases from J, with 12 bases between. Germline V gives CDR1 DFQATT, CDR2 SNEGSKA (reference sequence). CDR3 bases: TGCAGTGCTAGAACGTGGGGGGCTTACACCTTC. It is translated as CSARTWGAYTF.

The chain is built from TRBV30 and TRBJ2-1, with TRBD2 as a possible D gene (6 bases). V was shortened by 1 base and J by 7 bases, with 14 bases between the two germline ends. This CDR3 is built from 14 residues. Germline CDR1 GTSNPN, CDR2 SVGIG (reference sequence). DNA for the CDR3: TGTGCCTGGAGTGAAGGGGAGGTCGGAAATGAGCAGTTCTTC. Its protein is CAWSEGEVGNEQFF.

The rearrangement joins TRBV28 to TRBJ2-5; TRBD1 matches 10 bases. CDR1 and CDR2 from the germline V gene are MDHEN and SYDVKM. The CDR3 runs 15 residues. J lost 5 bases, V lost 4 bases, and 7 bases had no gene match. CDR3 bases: TGTGCCAGCAGTTCGACGGGACAGGGGATGGAGACCCAGTACTTC. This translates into CASSSTGQGMETQYF.

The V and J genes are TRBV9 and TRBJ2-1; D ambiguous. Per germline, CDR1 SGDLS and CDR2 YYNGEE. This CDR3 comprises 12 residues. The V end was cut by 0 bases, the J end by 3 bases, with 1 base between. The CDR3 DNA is TGTGCCAGCAGCGTAGGCTACAATGAGCAGTTCTTC. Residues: CASSVGYNEQFF.

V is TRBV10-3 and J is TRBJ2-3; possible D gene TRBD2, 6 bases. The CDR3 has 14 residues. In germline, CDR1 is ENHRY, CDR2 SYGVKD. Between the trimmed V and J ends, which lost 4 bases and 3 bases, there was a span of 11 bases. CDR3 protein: CAISGREGTDTQYF. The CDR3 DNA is TGTGCCATCAGTGGGCGGGAAGGTACAGATACGCAGTATTTT.

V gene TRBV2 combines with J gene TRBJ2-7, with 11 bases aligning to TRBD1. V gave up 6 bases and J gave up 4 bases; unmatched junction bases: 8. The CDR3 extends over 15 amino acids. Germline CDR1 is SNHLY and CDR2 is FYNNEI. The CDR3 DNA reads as TGTGCCAGCAGCGCCGGAGGGACAGGGGGGTACGAGCAGTACTTC. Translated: CASSAGGTGGYEQYF.

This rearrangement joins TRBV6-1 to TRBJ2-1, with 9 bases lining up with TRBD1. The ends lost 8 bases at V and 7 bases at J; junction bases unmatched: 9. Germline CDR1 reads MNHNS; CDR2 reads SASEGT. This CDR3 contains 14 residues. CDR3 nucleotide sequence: TGTGCCAGCCTTAAGGGACAGGGATGGAATGAGCAGTTCTTC. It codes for CASLKGQGWNEQFF.

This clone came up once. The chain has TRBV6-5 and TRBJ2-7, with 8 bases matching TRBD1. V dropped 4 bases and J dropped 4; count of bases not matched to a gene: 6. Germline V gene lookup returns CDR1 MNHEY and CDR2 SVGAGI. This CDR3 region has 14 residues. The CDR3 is CASSSGQDFYEQYF. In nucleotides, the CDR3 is TGTGCCAGCAGTTCGGGACAGGATTTTTACGAGCAGTACTTC.

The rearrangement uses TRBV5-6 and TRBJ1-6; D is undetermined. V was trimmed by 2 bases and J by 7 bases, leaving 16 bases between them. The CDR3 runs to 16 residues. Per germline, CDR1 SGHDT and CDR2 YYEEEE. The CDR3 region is CASSFIRERRNSPLHF. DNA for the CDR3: TGTGCCAGCAGCTTTATCCGGGAGCGTAGGAATTCACCCCTCCACTTT. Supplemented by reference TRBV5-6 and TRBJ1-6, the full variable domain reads DAGVTQSPTHLIKTRGQQVTLRCSPKSGHDTVSWYQQALGQGPQFIFQYYEEEERQRGNFPDRFSGHQFPNYSSELNVNALLLGDSALYLCASSFIRERRNSPLHFGNGTRLTVT.

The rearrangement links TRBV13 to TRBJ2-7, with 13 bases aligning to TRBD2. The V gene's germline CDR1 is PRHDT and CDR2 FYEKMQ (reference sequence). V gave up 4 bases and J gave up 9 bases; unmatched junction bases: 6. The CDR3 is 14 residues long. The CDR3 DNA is TGTGCCAGCAGCTCGAGGACTAGCGGGAGTCCGCAGTACTTC. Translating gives CASSSRTSGSPQYF.

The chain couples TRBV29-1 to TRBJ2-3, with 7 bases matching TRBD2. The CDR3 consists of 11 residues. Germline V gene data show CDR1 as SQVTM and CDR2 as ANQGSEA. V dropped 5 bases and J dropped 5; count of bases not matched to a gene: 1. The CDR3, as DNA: TGCAGCGTTCCGGGGGGAGATACGCAGTATTTT. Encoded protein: CSVPGGDTQYF.

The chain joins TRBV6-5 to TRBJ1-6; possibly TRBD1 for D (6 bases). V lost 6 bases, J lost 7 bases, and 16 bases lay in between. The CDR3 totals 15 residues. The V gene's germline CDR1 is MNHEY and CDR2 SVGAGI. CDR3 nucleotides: TGTGCCAGCAGCCGCGGGGGGCTGGGGAATTCACCCCTCCACTTT. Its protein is CASSRGGLGNSPLHF.

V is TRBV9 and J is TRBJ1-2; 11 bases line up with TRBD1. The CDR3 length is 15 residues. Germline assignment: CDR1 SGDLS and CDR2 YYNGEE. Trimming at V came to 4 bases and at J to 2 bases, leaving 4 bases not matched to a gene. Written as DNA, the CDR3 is TGTGCCAGCAGCTCGGGGACAGGGGGAAACTATGGCTACACCTTC. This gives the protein CASSSGTGGNYGYTF.

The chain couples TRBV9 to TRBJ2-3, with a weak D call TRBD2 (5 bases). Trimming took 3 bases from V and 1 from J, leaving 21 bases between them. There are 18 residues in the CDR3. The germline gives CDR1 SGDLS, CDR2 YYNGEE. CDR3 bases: TGTGCCAGCAGCGGTATGGCGGGTGGGCCGTTCGGCACAGATACGCAGTATTTT. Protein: CASSGMAGGPFGTDTQYF. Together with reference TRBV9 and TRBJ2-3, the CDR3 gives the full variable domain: DSGVTQTPKHLITATGQRVTLRCSPRSGDLSVYWYQQSLDQGLQFLIQYYNGEERAKGNILERFSAQQFPDLHSELNLSSLELGDSALYFCASSGMAGGPFGTDTQYFGPGTRLTVL.

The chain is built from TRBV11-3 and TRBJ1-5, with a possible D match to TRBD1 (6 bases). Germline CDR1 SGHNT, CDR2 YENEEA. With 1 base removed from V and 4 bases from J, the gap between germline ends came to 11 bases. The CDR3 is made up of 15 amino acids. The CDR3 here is CASSLGTALNQPQHF. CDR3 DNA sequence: TGTGCCAGCAGCTTAGGGACAGCTTTAAATCAGCCCCAGCATTTT.

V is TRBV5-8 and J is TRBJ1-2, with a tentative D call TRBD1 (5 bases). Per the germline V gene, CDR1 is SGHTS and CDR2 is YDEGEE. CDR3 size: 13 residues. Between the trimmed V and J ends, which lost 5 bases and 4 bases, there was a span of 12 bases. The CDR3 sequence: CASSGTAVYGYTF. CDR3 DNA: TGTGCCAGCAGTGGGACGGCCGTCTATGGCTACACCTTC.

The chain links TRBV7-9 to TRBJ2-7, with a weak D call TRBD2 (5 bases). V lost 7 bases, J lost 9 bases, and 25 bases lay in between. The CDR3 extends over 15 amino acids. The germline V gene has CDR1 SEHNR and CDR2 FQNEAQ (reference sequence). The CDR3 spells CASTLSGSGLGGQYF. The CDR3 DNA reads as TGTGCCAGCACCCTGTCGGGGTCAGGCTTGGGCGGGCAGTACTTC.

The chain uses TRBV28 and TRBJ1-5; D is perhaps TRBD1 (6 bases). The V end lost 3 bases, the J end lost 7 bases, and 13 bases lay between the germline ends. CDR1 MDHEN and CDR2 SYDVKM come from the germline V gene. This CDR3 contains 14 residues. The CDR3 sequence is CASSFGTGRQPQHF. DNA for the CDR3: TGTGCCAGCAGTTTTGGCACAGGGAGACAGCCCCAGCATTTT.

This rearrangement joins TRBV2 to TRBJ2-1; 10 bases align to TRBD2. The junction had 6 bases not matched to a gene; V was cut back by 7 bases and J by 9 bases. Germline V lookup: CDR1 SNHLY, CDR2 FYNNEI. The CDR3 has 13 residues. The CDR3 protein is CASIRTSGSEQFF. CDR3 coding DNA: TGTGCCAGCATTCGGACTAGCGGCAGTGAGCAGTTCTTC.